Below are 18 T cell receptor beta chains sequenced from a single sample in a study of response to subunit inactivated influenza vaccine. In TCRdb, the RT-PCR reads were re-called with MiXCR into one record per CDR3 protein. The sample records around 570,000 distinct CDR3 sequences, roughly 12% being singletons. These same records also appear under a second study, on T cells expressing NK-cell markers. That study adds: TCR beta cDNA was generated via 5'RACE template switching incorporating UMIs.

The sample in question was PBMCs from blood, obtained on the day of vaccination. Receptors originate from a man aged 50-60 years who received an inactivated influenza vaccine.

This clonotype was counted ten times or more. The CDR3 coding sequence is TGTGCCAGCAGTTTATCTGTCCGGGTTTCTGGGGCCAACGTCCTGACTTTC. Amino acids: CASSLSVRVSGANVLTF. The rearrangement uses TRBV27 and TRBJ2-6; D remains unclear. The V gene's germline CDR1 is MNHEY and CDR2 SMNVEV (reference sequence). Deletions cut 0 bases from V and 1 base from J, with 10 bases between. This CDR3 has 17 amino acids.

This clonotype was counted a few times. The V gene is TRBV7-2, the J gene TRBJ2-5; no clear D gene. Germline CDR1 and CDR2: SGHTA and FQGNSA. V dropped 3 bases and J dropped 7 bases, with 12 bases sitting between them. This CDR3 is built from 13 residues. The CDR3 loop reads CASSFQELGTQYF. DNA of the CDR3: TGTGCCAGCAGCTTCCAAGAGTTGGGGACCCAGTACTTC.

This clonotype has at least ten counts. The chain's CDR3 is CASSLDRGNYGYTF. The CDR3 bases are TGTGCCAGCAGTTTGGACAGGGGCAACTATGGCTACACCTTC. V is TRBV28 and J is TRBJ1-2; 9 bases fit TRBD1. The CDR3 loop spans 14 amino acids. Germline V CDR1 and CDR2: MDHEN, SYDVKM. J was trimmed by 2 bases and V by 3 bases; bases with no gene match: 1.

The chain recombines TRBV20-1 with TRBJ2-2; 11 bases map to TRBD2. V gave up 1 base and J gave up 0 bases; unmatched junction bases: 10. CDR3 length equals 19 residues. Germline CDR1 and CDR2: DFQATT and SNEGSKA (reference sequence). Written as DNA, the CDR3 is TGCAGTGCTAGAGGGTCTAGCGGGGGGACAAACGCGAACACCGGGGAGCTGTTTTTT. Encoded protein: CSARGSSGGTNANTGELFF.

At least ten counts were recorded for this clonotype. As DNA, the CDR3 is TGTGCCAGCAGCCTTTCCTACCCCGGCAAGAAGTACTTC. The encoded protein is CASSLSYPGKKYF. The chain recombines TRBV6-1 with TRBJ2-7; no clear D gene. Between the trimmed V and J ends, which lost 6 bases and 11 bases, there was a span of 20 bases. CDR1 and CDR2 from the germline V gene are MNHNS and SASEGT. The CDR3 is 13 amino acids.

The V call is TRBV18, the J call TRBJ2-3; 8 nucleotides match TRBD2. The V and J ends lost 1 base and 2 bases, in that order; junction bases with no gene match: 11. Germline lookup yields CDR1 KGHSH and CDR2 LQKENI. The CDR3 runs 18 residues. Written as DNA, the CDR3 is TGTGCCAGCTCACCACTCCTCCCTCGGGAGGGATACACAGATACGCAGTATTTT. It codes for CASSPLLPREGYTDTQYF.

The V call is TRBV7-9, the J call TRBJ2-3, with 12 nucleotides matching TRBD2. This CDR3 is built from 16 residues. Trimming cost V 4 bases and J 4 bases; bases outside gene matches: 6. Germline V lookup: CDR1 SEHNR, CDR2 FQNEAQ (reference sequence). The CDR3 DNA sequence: TGTGCCAGCAGCTATTTCCTAGCGGGGGGGCCAGATACGCAGTATTTT. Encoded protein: CASSYFLAGGPDTQYF.

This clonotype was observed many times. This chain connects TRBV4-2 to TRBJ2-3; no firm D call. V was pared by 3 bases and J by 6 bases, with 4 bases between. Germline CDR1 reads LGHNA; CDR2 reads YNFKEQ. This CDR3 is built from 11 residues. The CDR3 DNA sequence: TGTGCCAGCAGCCAGGAGGATACGCAGTATTTT. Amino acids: CASSQEDTQYF.

The CDR3 nucleotides read TGCGCCAGCAGCCAAGAAGTGGGAGCTGGGGCCAACGTCCTGACTTTC. It translates to CASSQEVGAGANVLTF. The V call is TRBV4-3, the J call TRBJ2-6, with D possibly matching TRBD2 (5 bases). Trimming took 0 bases from V and 2 from J, leaving 8 bases between them. The CDR3 is made up of 16 amino acids. The germline V gene encodes CDR1 LGHNA and CDR2 YSLEER.

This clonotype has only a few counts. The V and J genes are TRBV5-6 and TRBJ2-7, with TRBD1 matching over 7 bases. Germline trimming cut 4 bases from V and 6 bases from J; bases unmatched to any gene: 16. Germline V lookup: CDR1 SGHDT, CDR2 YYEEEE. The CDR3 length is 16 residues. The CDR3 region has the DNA TGTGCCAGCAGCGTAGGGGTGGACAGGATTGAGATCGAGCAGTACTTC. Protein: CASSVGVDRIEIEQYF.

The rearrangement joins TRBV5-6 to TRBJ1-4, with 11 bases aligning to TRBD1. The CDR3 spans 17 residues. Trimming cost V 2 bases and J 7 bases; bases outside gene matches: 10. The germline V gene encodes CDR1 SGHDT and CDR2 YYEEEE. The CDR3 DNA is TGTGCCAGCAGCTTATTCGGCGTCGGGACAGGGGGTGAAAAACTGTTTTTT. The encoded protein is CASSLFGVGTGGEKLFF.

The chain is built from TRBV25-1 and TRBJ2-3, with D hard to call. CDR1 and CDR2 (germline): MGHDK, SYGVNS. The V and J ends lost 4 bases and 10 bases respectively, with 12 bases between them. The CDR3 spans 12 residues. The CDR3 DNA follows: TGTGCCAGCAGTGCCCGACATATCGCGCAGTATTTT. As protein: CASSARHIAQYF.

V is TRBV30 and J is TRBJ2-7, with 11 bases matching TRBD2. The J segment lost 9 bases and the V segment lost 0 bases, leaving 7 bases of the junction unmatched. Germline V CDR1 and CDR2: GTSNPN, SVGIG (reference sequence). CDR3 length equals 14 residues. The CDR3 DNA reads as TGTGCCTGGAGTGTAGGGGCGACTAGCGGGGCGCAGTACTTC. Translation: CAWSVGATSGAQYF.

DNA for the CDR3: TGTGCCAGCAGCGGGGGACACCTTCAAGAGACCCAGTACTTC. Its translation: CASSGGHLQETQYF. The V call is TRBV5-6, the J call TRBJ2-5; a possible D gene is TRBD1 (6 bases). This CDR3 has 14 amino acids. Trimming left V 4 bases short and J 2 bases short, with 12 bases between. Germline-derived CDR1 and CDR2 are SGHDT and YYEEEE.

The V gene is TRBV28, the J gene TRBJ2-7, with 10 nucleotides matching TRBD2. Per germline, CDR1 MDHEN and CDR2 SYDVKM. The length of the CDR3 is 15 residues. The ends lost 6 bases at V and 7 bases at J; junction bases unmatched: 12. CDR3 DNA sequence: TGTGCCAGCAGGACCTCAGCGGGAGGGCCGGTTGAGCAGTACTTC. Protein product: CASRTSAGGPVEQYF.

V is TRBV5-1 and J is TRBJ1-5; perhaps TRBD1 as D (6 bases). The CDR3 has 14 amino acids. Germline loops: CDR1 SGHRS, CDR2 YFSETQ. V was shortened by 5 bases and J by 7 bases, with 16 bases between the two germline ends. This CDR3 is CASRLQGRDQPQHF. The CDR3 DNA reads TGCGCCAGCAGATTGCAGGGGCGCGACCAGCCCCAGCATTTT. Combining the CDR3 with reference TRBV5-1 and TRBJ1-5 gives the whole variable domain KAGVTQTPRYLIKTRGQQVTLSCSPISGHRSVSWYQQTPGQGLQFLFEYFSETQRNKGNFPGRFSGRQFSNSRSEMNVSTLELGDSALYLCASRLQGRDQPQHFGDGTRLSIL.

CDR3 sequence reads: CASNLTRANYGYTF. CDR3 nucleotides: TGTGCCAGCAACCTTACCCGCGCTAACTATGGCTACACCTTC. This chain links TRBV7-8 with TRBJ1-2; D uncertain. V was pared by 7 bases and J by 0 bases, with 12 bases between. The length of the CDR3 is 14 residues. Germline loops: CDR1 SGHVS, CDR2 FQNEAQ.

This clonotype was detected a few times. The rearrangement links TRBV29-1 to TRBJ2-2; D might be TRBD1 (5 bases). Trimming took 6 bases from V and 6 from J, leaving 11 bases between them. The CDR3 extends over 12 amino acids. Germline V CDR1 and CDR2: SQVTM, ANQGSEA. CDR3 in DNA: TGCAGCGTAAAACAGGCGCCCGGGGAGCTGTTTTTT. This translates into CSVKQAPGELFF.